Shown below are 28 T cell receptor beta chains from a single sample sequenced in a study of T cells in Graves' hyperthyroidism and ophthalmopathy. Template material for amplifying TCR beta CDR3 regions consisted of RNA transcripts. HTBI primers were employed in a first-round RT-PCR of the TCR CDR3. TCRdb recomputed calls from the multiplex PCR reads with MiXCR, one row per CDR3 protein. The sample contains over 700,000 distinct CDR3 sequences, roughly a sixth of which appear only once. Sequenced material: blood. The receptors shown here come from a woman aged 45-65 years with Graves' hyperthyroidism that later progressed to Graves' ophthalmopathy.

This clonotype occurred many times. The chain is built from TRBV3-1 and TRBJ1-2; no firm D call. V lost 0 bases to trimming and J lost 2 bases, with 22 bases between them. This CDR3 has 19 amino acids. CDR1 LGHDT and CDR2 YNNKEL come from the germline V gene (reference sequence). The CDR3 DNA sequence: TGTGCCAGCAGCCAAGATAGTATTAGCGGGTGGACCGGCAACTATGGCTACACCTTC. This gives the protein CASSQDSISGWTGNYGYTF.

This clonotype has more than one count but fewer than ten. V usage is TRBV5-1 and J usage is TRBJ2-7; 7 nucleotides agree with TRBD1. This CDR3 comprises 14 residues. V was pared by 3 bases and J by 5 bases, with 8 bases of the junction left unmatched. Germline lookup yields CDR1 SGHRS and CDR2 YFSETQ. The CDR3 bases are TGCGCCAGCAGCTCTCAGACAGGGTCTGACGAGCAGTACTTC. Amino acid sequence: CASSSQTGSDEQYF.

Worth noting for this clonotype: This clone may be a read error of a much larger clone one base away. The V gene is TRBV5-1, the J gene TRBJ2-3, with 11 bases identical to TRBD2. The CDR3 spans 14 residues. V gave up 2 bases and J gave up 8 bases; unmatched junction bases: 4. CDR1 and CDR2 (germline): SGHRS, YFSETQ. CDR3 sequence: CASSFSGGAPTQYF. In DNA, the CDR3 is TGCGCCAGCAGCTTTAGCGGGGGGGCGCCTACGCAGTATTTT.

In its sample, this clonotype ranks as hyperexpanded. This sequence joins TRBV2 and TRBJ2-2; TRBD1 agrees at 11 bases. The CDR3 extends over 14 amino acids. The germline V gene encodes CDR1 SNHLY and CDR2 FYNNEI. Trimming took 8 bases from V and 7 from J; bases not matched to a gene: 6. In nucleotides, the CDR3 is TGTGCCAGCCTGGACAGGGGGCCGGTCGGGGAGCTGTTTTTT. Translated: CASLDRGPVGELFF.

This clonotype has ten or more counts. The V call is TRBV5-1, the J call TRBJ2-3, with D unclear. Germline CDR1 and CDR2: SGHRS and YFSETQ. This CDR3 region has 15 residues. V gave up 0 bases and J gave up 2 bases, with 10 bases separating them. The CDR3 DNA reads TGCGCCAGCAGCTTGGGTTTCCAGAACACAGATACGCAGTATTTT. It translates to CASSLGFQNTDTQYF.

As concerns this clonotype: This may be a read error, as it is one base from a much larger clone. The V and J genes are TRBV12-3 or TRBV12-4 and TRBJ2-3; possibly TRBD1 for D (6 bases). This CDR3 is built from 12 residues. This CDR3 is CASRRTADTRYF. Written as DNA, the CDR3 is TGTGCCAGCAGACGGACAGCAGATACGCGGTATTTT.

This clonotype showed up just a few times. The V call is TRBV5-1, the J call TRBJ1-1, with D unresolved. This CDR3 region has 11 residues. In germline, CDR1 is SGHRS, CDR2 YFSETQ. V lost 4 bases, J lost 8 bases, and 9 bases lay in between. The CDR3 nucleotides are TGCGCCAGCAGCAACGGGTGGGAAGCTTTCTTT. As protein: CASSNGWEAFF.

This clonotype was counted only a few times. CDR3 loop: CSVGGTASNQPQHF. The DNA for the CDR3 is TGCAGCGTTGGGGGGACGGCGAGCAATCAGCCCCAGCATTTT. This rearrangement joins TRBV29-1 to TRBJ1-5; possible D gene TRBD1, 5 bases. Germline values: CDR1 SQVTM, CDR2 ANQGSEA. The germline V and J ends were trimmed by 4 bases and 1 base, with 11 bases remaining between them. CDR3 length: 14 residues.

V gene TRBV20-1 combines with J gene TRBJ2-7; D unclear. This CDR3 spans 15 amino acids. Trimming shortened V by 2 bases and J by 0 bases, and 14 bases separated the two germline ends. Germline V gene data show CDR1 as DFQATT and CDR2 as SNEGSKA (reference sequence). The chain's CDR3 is CSARLASKSSYEQYF. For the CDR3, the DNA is TGCAGTGCTAGATTGGCGAGCAAGAGCTCCTACGAGCAGTACTTC.

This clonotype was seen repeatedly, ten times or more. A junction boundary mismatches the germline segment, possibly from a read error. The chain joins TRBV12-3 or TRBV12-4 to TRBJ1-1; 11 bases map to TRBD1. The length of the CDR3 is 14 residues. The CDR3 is CASSLGTGGTEAFF. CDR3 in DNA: TGTGCCAGCAGCTTAGGGACAGGGGGCACTGAAGCTTTCTTT.

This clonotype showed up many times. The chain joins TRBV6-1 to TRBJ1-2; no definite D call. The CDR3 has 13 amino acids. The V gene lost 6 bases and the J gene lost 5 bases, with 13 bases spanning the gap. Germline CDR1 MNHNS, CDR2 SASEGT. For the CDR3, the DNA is TGTGCCAGCAGGCCCGGTTTCGAGTATGGCTACACCTTC. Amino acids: CASRPGFEYGYTF.

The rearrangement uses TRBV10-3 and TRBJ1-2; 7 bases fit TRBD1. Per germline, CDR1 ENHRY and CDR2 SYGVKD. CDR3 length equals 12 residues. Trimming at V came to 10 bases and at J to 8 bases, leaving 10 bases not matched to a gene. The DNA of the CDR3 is TGTGCCAGCAGGAAACAGGGGTACGGCTACACCTTC. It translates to CASRKQGYGYTF.

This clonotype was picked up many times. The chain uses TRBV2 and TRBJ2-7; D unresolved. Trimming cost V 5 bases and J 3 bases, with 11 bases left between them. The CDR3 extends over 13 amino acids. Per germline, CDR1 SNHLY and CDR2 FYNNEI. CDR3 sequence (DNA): TGTGCCAGCAGTCAGCCGCCGGGCTACGAGCAGTACTTC. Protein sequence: CASSQPPGYEQYF.

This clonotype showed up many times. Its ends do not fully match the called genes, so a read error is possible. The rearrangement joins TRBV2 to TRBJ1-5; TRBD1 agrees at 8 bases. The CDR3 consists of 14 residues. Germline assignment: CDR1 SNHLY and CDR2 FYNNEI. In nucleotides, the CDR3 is TGTGCCAGCCGTGAACCAGGGGGCGATCAGCCCCAGCATTTT. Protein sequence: CASREPGGDQPQHF. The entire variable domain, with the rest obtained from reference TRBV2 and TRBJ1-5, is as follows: EPEVTQTPSHQVTQMGQEVILRCVPISNHLYFYWYRQILGQKVEFLVSFYNNEISEKSEIFDDQFSVERPDGSNFTLKIRSTKLEDSAMYFCASREPGGDQPQHFGDGTRLSIL.

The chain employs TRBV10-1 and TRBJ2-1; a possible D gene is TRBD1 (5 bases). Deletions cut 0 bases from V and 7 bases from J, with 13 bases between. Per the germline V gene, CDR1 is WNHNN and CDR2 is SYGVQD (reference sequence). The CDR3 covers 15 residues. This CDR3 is CASSESGAVGNEQFF. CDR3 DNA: TGCGCCAGCAGTGAGTCAGGGGCCGTAGGGAATGAGCAGTTCTTC.

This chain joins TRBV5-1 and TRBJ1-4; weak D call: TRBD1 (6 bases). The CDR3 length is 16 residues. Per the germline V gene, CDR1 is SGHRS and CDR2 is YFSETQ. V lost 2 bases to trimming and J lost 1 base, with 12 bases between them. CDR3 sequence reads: CASSFTGTLTNEKLFF. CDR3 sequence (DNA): TGCGCCAGCAGCTTTACAGGGACCCTAACTAATGAAAAACTGTTTTTT.

In nucleotides, the CDR3 is TGTGCCACCGAGGGACGGAGTGCGACGAATACGCAGTATTTT. Its protein product is CATEGRSATNTQYF. This chain joins TRBV24-1 and TRBJ2-3, with D possibly being TRBD1 or TRBD2 (5 bases each). The ends were cut back, 9 bases at V and 7 bases at J, with 19 bases in the middle. The CDR3 runs to 14 residues. Germline CDR1 is KGHDR and CDR2 is SFDVKD.

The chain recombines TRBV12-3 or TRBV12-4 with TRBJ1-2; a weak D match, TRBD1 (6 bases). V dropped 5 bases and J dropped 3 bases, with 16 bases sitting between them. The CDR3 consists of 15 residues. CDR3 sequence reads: CASSPSGTQYYGYTF. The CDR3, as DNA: TGTGCCAGCAGTCCTTCCGGGACACAATACTATGGCTACACCTTC.

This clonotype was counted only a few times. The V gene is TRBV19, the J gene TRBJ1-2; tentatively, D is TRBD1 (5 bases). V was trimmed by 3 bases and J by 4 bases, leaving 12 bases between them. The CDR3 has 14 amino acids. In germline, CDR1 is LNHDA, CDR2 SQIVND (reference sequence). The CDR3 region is CASSIAGRSYGYTF. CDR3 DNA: TGTGCCAGTAGTATCGCGGGGCGAAGCTATGGCTACACCTTC.

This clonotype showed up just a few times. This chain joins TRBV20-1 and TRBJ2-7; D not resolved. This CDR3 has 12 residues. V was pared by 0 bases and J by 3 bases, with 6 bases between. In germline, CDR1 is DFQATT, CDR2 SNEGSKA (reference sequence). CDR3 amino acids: CSARDIDYEQYF. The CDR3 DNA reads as TGCAGTGCTAGAGACATAGACTACGAGCAGTACTTC.

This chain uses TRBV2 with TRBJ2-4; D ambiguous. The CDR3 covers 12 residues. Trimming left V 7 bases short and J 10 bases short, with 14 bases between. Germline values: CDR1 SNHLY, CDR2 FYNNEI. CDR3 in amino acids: CASTQRQEIQYF. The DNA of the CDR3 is TGTGCCAGCACTCAAAGGCAGGAGATTCAGTACTTC.

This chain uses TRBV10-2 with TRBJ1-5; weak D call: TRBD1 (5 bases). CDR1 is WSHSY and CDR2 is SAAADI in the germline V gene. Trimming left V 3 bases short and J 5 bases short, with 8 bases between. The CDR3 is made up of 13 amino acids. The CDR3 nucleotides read TGCGCCAGCAGTGACGGGGGAGATCAGCCCCAGCATTTT. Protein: CASSDGGDQPQHF.

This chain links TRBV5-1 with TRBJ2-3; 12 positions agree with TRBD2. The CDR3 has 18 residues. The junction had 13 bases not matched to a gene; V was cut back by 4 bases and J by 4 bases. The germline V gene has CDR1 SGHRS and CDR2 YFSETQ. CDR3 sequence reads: CASSPSSGGAFSSDTQYF. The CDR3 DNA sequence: TGCGCCAGCAGCCCCTCTAGCGGGGGGGCCTTTTCGTCAGATACGCAGTATTTT.

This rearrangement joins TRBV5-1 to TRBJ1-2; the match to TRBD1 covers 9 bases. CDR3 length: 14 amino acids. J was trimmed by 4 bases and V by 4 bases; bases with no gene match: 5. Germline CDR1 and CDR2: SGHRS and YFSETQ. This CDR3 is CASSPDRGGYGYTF. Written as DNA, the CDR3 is TGCGCCAGCAGCCCGGACAGGGGTGGCTATGGCTACACCTTC.

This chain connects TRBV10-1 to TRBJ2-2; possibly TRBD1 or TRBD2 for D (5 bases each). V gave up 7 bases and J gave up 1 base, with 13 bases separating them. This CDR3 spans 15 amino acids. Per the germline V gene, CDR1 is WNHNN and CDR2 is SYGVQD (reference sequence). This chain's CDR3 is CASNTGTVNTGELFF. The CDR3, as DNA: TGCGCCAGCAATACCGGGACGGTGAACACCGGGGAGCTGTTTTTT.

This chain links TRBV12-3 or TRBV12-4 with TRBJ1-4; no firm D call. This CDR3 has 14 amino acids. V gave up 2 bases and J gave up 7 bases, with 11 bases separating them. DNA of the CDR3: TGTGCCAGCAGTTTATCCAGAAACGGTGAAAAACTGTTTTTT. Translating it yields CASSLSRNGEKLFF.

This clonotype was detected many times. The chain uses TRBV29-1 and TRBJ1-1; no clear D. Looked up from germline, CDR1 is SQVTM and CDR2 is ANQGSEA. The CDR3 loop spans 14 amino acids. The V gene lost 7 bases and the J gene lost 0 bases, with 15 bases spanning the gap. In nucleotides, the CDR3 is TGCAGCGCCGGCCCCGGGAGGGTGAACACTGAAGCTTTCTTT. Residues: CSAGPGRVNTEAFF.

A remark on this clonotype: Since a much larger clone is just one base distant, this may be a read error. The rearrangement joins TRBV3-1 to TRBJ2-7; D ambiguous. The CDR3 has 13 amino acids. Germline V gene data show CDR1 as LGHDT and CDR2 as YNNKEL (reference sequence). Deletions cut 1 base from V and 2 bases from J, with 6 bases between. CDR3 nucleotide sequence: TGTGCCAGCAGCCAAGTTGTTCCCTACGAGCAGTACTTC. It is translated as CASSQVVPYEQYF.